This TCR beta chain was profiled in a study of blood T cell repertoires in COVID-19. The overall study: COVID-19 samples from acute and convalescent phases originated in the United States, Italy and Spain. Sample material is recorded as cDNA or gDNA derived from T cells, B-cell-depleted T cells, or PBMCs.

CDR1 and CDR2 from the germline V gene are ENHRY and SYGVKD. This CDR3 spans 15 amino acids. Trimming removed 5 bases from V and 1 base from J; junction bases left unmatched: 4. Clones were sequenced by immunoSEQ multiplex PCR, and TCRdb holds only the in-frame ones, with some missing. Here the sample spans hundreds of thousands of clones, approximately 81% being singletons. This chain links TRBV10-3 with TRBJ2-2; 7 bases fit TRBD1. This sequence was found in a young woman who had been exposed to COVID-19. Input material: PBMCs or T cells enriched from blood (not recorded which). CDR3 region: CAISRDSLNTGELFF. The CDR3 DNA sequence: TGTGCCATCAGTCGGGACAGTTTGAACACCGGGGAGCTGTTTTTT.